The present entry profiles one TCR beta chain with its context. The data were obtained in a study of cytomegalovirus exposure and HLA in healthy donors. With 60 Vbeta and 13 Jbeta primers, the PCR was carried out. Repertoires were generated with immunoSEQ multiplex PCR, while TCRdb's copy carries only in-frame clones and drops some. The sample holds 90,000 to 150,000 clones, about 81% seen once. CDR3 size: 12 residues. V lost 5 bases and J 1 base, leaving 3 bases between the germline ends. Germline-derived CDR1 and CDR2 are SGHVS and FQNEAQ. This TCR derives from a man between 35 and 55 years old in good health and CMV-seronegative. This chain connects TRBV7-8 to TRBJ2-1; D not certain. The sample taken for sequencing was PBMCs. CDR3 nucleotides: TGTGCCAGCAGCCCTTCCTACAATGAGCAGTTCTTC. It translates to CASSPSYNEQFF.